Sequencing of this T cell receptor (beta chain) was carried out in a study of follicular helper T cells after annual influenza vaccination. Background on the study: Across the 2013-2014, 2014-2015 and 2015-2016 vaccination seasons, some subjects were resampled.

Time point: 2014-2015 season, pre-vaccination. Comments on this clone: Antigen: not known.

Generated by immunoSEQ multiplex PCR, the TCRdb table keeps only in-frame clones and is missing some. The profile covers fewer than 30,000 clones, with approximately 78% appearing a single time and approximately 1.1% taken by the ten largest. Germline CDR1 and CDR2: SGHNT and YYREEE (reference sequence). V lost 0 bases to trimming and J lost 7 bases; unmatched junction nucleotides: 3. The CDR3 consists of 14 residues. Study-wide results and caveats: Day 7 ICOS+CD38+ clones were most often found later in ICOS-CD38- cTfh cells. Productive TCRB sequences came from only about 10-23% of cells.

This chain joins TRBV5-4 and TRBJ2-2; TRBD2 matches at 7 bases. The clonotype originates from an adult who received the influenza vaccine. Material: CXCR5+ CD38- circulating T follicular helper cells from blood, obtained on the day of influenza vaccination. Subset in this sample: circulating Tfh, non-naive CD4+CXCR5+PD-1+ (ICOS+CD38+ or ICOS-CD38-). The CDR3 here is CASSLGGGNGELFF. For the CDR3, the DNA is TGTGCCAGCAGCTTGGGGGGGGGAAACGGGGAGCTGTTTTTT.